This TCR beta chain was identified during a study of T cell repertoires in ileal Crohn's disease. Assay used: immunoSEQ multiplex PCR; TCRdb lists only in-frame clones, some missing. The sample lists 13,000 or so clones, roughly 80% occurring once. The time point denotes: neoterminal ileum biopsy at postoperative endoscopy, about 6 months after surgery. V lost 4 bases, J lost 7 bases, and 7 bases stayed unmatched. Germline CDR1 SGHNT, CDR2 YYREEE (reference sequence). The CDR3 spans 15 residues. The rearrangement joins TRBV5-4 to TRBJ1-4; 10 bases agree with TRBD1. The sample consisted of ileal tissue. The clonotype originates from an adult with Crohn's disease. This chain's CDR3 is CASSTDRGVTEKLFF. The CDR3 nucleotides are TGTGCCAGCAGCACGGACAGGGGGGTTACTGAAAAACTGTTTTTT. Full variable domain (rest looked up from reference TRBV5-4 and TRBJ1-4): ETGVTQSPTHLIKTRGQQVTLRCSSQSGHNTVSWYQQALGQGPQFIFQYYREEENGRGNFPPRFSGLQFPNYSSELNVNALELDDSALYLCASSTDRGVTEKLFFGSGTQLSVL.